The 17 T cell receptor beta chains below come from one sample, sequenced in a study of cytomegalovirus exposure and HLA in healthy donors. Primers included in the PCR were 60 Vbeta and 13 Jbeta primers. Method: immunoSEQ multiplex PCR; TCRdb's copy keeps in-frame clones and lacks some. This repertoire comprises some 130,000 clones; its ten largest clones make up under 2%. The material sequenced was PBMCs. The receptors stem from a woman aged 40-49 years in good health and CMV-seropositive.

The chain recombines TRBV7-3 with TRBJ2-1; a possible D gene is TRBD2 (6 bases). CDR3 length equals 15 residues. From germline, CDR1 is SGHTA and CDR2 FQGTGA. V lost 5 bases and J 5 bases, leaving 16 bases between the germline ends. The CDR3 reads CASSMRDKGNNEQFF. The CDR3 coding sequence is TGTGCCAGCAGCATGCGGGATAAGGGGAACAATGAGCAGTTCTTC.

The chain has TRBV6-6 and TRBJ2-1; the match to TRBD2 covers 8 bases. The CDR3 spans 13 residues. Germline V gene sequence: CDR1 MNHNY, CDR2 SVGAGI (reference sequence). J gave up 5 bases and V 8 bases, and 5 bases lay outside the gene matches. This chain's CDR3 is CASQRGTNNEQFF. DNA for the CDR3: TGTGCCAGCCAGCGGGGGACTAACAATGAGCAGTTCTTC.

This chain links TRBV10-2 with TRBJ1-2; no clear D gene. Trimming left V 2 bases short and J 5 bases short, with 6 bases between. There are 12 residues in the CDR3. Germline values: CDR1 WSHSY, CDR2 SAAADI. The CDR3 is CASSETLYGYTF. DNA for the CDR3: TGCGCCAGCAGTGAGACTCTTTATGGCTACACCTTC.

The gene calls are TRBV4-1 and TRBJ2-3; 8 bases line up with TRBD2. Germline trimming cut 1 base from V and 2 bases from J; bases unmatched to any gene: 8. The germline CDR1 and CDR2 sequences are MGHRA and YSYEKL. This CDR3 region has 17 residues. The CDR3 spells CASSQGGLAGSTDTQYF. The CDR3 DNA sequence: TGCGCCAGCAGCCAAGGCGGCCTAGCGGGCTCCACAGATACGCAGTATTTT.

The CDR3 here is CASSFGGDPYEQYF. The CDR3 DNA reads TGTGCCAGCAGTTTTGGGGGGGATCCCTACGAGCAGTACTTC. The rearrangement uses TRBV28 and TRBJ2-7; 7 bases map to TRBD2. The V and J ends lost 3 bases and 2 bases, in that order; junction bases with no gene match: 4. This CDR3 spans 14 amino acids. Germline assignment: CDR1 MDHEN and CDR2 SYDVKM.

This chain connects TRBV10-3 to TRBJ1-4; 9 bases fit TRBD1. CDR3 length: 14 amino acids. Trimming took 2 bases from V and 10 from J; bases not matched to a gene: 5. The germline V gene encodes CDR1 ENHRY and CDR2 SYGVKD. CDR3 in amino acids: CAISEDRGQGKLFF. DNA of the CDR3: TGTGCCATCAGTGAGGATAGGGGACAGGGAAAACTGTTTTTT.

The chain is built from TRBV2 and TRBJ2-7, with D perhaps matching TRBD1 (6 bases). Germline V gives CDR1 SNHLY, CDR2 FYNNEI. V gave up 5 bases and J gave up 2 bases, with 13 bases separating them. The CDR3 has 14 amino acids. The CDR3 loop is CASSKLTGPYEQYF. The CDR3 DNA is TGTGCCAGCAGTAAGCTTACAGGGCCCTACGAGCAGTACTTC.

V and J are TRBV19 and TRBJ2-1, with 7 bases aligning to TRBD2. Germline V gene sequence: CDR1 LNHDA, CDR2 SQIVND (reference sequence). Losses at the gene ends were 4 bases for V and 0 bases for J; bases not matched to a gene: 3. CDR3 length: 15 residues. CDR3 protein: CASSRRLASYNEQFF. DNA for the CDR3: TGTGCCAGTAGTAGAAGACTAGCCTCCTACAATGAGCAGTTCTTC.

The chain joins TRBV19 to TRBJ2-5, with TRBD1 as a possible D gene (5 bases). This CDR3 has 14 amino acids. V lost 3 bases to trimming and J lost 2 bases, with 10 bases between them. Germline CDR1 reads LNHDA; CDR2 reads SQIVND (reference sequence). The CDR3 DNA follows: TGTGCCAGTAGTATCCAAGGGGCTCAAGAGACCCAGTACTTC. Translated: CASSIQGAQETQYF.

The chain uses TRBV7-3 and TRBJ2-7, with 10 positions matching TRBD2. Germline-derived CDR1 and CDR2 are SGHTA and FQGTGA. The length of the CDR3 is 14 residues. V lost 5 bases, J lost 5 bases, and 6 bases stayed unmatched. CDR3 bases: TGTGCCAGCAGCCCAATAGCGGGAGGTCACGAGCAGTACTTC. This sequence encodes CASSPIAGGHEQYF.

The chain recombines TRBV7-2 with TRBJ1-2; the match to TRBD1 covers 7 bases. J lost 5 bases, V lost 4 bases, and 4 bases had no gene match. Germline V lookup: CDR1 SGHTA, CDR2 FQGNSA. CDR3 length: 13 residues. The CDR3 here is CASSSQGRYGYTF. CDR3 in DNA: TGTGCCAGCAGCTCACAGGGGAGATATGGCTACACCTTC.

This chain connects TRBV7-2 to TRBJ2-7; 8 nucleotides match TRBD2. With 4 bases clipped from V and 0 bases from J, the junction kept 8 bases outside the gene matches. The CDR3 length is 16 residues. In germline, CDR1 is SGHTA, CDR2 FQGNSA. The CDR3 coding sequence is TGTGCCAGCAGCTCCTCAAGACTAGCGCGCTCCTACGAGCAGTACTTC. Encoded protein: CASSSSRLARSYEQYF.

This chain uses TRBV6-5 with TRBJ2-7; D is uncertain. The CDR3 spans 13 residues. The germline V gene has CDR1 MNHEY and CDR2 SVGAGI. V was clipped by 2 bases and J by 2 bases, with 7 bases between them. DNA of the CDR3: TGTGCCAGCAGTTACCTAGAGGCCTACGAGCAGTACTTC. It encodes CASSYLEAYEQYF.

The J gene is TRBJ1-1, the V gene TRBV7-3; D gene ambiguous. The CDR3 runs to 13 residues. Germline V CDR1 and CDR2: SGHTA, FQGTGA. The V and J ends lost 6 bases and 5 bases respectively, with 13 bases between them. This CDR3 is CASSSSLETEAFF. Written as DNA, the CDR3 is TGTGCCAGCAGTTCTTCACTGGAGACTGAAGCTTTCTTT.

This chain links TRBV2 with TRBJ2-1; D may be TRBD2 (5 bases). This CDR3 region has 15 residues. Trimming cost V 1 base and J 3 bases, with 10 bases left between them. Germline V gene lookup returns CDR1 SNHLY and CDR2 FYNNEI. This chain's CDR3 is CASSEGGSYYNEQFF. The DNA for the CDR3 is TGTGCCAGCAGTGAAGGAGGGAGTTACTACAATGAGCAGTTCTTC.

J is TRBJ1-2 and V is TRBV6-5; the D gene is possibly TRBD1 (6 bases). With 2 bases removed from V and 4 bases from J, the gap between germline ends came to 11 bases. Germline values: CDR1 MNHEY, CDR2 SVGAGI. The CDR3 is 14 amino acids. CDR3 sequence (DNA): TGTGCCAGCAGTTACGGACAGACAACCTATGGCTACACCTTC. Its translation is CASSYGQTTYGYTF.

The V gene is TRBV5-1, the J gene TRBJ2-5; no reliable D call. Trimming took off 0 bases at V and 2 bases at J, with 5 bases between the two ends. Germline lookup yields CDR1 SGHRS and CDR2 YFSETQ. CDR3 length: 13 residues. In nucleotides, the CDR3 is TGCGCCAGCAGCTTGGGTTCACAAGAGACCCAGTACTTC. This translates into CASSLGSQETQYF.